This T cell receptor beta chain was sequenced in a study of post-analysis software for immune sequencing data. As for the study in general: Relapsing-remitting, secondary progressive and progressive-relapsing multiple sclerosis courses were included. Study-wide results and caveats: Controls' normalized Chao1 diversity significantly exceeded that of multiple sclerosis patients. TRBV segments more frequent in patients than in controls numbered several and included TRBV5-6, TRBV5-1 and TRBV20-1. Strong same-batch co-clustering of samples appeared with F measure clustering.

This CDR3 is built from 14 residues. V lost 5 bases and J lost 6, with 16 bases in between. To note about this clonotype: Its target is unknown.

TCR beta cDNA libraries included unique molecular identifiers. TCRdb reprocessed the PCR reads with MiXCR, giving one entry per CDR3 protein. The repertoire holds around 770,000 distinct CDR3 sequences, 35% to 55% seen once, with 4.9% in the top ten. Input material: blood. The chain joins TRBV12-3 or TRBV12-4 to TRBJ1-1, with D perhaps TRBD1 (6 bases). This receptor was taken from a girl under 18 with multiple sclerosis. This CDR3 reads CASSEQGYQPEAFF. The CDR3, as DNA: TGTGCCAGCAGTGAACAGGGCTACCAACCTGAAGCTTTCTTT.